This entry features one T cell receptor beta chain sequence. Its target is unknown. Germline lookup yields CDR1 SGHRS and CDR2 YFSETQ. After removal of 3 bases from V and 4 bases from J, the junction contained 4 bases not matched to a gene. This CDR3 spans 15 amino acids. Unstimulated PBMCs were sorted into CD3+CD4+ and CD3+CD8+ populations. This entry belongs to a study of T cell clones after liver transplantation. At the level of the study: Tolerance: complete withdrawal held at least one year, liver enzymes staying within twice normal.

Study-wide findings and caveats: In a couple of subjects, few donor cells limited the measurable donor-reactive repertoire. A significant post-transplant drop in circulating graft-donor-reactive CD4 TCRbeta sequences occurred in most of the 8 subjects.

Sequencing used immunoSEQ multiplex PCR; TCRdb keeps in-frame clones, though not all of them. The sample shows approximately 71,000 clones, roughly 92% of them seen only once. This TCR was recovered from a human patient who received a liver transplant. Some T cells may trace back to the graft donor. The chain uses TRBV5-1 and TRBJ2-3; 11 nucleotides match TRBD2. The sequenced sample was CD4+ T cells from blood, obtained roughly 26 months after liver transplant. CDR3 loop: CASSSTSGTADTQYF. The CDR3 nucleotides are TGCGCCAGCAGCTCGACTAGCGGGACGGCAGATACGCAGTATTTT.